This TCR beta chain was sequenced during a study of T-cell reconstitution after alpha-beta-depleted transplantation in children. Whole-study results and caveats: Expanded clones from the graft, numbering several hundred, reportedly supplied alpha-beta T cells about two months after transplant. The high TCRbeta diversity at day 60 in some patients came from surviving recipient T cells and thymic progenitors. Hyperexpanded clones declined; after one year, newly produced T cells mostly supplied diversity.

The authors prepared the TCRbeta library with unique molecular identifiers. One entry per CDR3 protein results from TCRdb running MiXCR on the PCR reads. The sample has some 840,000 distinct CDR3 sequences, around 17% seen once. Trimming left V 5 bases short and J 1 base short, with 12 bases between. Germline assignment: CDR1 LNHDA and CDR2 SQIVND (reference sequence). This CDR3 comprises 15 residues. Only a few counts were recorded for this clonotype. The antigen remains undetermined. This rearrangement joins TRBV19 to TRBJ2-1, with D unclear. The TCR originated in a male patient between 5 and 17 years old who had a stem cell transplant for acute lymphoblastic leukemia, so the T cells may come from the graft donor. This specimen was PBMCs, mostly from graft donor cells, taken 360 days after TCRalphabeta/CD19-depleted stem cell transplant. The CDR3 DNA reads as TGTGCCAGTAGTCTCGAGGTGCCTTCCTACAATGAGCAGTTCTTC. Amino acids: CASSLEVPSYNEQFF.